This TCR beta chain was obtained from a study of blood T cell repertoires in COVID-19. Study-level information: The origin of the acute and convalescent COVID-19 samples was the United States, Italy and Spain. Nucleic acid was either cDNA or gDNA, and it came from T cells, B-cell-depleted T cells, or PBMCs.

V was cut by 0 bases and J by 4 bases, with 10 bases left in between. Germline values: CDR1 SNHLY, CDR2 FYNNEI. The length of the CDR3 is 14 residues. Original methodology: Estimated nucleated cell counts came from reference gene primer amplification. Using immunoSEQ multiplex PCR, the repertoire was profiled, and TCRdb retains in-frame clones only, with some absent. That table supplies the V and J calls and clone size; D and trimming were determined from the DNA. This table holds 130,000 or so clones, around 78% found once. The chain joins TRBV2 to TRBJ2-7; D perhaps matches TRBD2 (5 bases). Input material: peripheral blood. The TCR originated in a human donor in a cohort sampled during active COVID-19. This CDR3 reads CASSEARAAYEQYF. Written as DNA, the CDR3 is TGTGCCAGCAGTGAAGCGCGGGCCGCTTACGAGCAGTACTTC. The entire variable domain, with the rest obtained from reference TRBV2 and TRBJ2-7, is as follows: EPEVTQTPSHQVTQMGQEVILRCVPISNHLYFYWYRQILGQKVEFLVSFYNNEISEKSEIFDDQFSVERPDGSNFTLKIRSTKLEDSAMYFCASSEARAAYEQYFGPGTRLTVT.